This T cell receptor (beta chain) was captured by sequencing in a study of long-term antiretroviral therapy in people with HIV. At least two post-ART and at least one pre-ART PBMC sample were available for each donor. For this clone: As yet, its antigen is unknown.

The CDR3 length is 13 residues. V gave up 3 bases and J gave up 6 bases, with 9 bases separating them. In germline, CDR1 is SGHRS, CDR2 YFSETQ. Sequencing used immunoSEQ v3.0 at survey level. Sequencing was designed to cover roughly 35,000-50,000 T-cell genomes in each sample. Sequencing was performed with immunoSEQ multiplex PCR; in TCRdb, only in-frame clones are kept and a portion is missing. The table records 20,000 to 30,000 clones, roughly 83% of them present only once. Whole-study results and caveats: The study found that diversity rose after ART but stayed below transplant donor controls. Spans of CDR3 length were tighter for HIV repertoires than for controls.

The sequence derives from a man aged 30 to 45 with HIV. The source material was unsorted PBMCs, sampled 0.7 years before starting antiretroviral therapy. The genes are TRBV5-1 and TRBJ2-2; a weak D match, TRBD2 (5 bases). The DNA of the CDR3 is TGCGCCAGCAGCTCAACTAGTTCCGGGGAGCTGTTTTTT. Translated, it gives CASSSTSSGELFF.